Shown below are 31 T cell receptor beta chains from a single sample sequenced in a study of blood T cells in healthy people across ages. A second PCR, run for about 7 to 11 cycles, used a sample-barcoded 5' primer plus a J-beta primer mix. In TCRdb, the 5' RACE reads were re-called with MiXCR into one record per CDR3 protein. The top ten clones hold roughly 22% of a sample with 700,000 or so distinct CDR3 sequences, about a fifth of them seen once. Sequencing was carried out using blood. These receptors were obtained from an older man in good health.

The rearrangement joins TRBV2 to TRBJ1-1, with D unresolved. Germline CDR1 is SNHLY and CDR2 is FYNNEI. The CDR3 is made up of 14 amino acids. Between the trimmed V and J ends, which lost 7 bases and 4 bases, there was a span of 16 bases. CDR3 residues: CASKRFGSGTEAFF. In nucleotides, the CDR3 is TGTGCCAGCAAGCGTTTCGGGTCCGGCACTGAAGCTTTCTTT.

Note on this clonotype: The CDR3 end shows no conserved phenylalanine or tryptophan, and so a read error is likely. The rearrangement links TRBV11-2 to TRBJ2-4; D not certain. The length of the CDR3 is 15 residues. Between the trimmed V and J ends, which lost 3 bases and 3 bases, there was a span of 12 bases. The germline gives CDR1 SGHAT, CDR2 FQNNGV. The CDR3 is CASSLSGQGKNIQYL. CDR3 DNA: TGTGCCAGCAGCTTGTCCGGTCAAGGCAAAAACATTCAGTACCTC.

The rearrangement uses TRBV20-1 and TRBJ2-1; 12 positions agree with TRBD2. The J call may be mistaken, given a closer DNA end match to TRBJ2-7. This CDR3 comprises 15 residues. CDR1 DFQATT and CDR2 SNEGSKA come from the germline V gene (reference sequence). In DNA, the CDR3 is TGCAGTGCTAGTAGACTAGCGGGAGTAGGCTACGAGCAGTACGTC. It encodes CSASRLAGVGYEQYV.

This clonotype came up a few times. The chain uses TRBV4-3 and TRBJ2-3; 9 nucleotides align to TRBD2. The CDR3 spans 18 residues. V lost 0 bases, J lost 4 bases, and 11 bases stayed unmatched. From germline, CDR1 is LGHNA and CDR2 YSLEER. CDR3 DNA: TGCGCCAGCAGCCAAGATCAACGCGGGAGGGCCTATCCAGATACGCAGTATTTT. This codes for CASSQDQRGRAYPDTQYF.

Only a few counts were recorded for this clonotype. CDR3 sequence reads: CASSEDGQGYYEQYV. The CDR3 nucleotides read TGTGCCAGCAGCGAAGATGGACAGGGTTACTACGAGCAGTACGTC. The chain recombines TRBV7-2 with TRBJ2-7, with 8 bases that match TRBD1. Per the germline V gene, CDR1 is SGHTA and CDR2 is FQGNSA. The CDR3 spans 15 residues. With 5 bases clipped from V and 3 bases from J, the junction kept 9 bases outside the gene matches.

V gene TRBV5-1 combines with J gene TRBJ2-3; 7 bases match TRBD2. J gave up 4 bases and V 4 bases, and 15 bases lay outside the gene matches. The CDR3 loop spans 17 amino acids. CDR1 and CDR2 (germline): SGHRS, YFSETQ. CDR3: CASSRTDSPTSADTQYF. In DNA form, the CDR3 reads TGCGCCAGCAGCCGTACGGACTCCCCAACTAGCGCAGATACGCAGTATTTT.

The chain joins TRBV7-2 to TRBJ2-7; 13 bases agree with TRBD2. Germline loops: CDR1 SGHTA, CDR2 FQGNSA. V shed 0 bases and J 0 bases; nucleotides not matched to a gene: 2. The CDR3 totals 17 residues. CDR3 sequence reads: CASSLAGLAGLSYEQYF. CDR3 coding DNA: TGTGCCAGCAGCTTAGCGGGACTAGCGGGGCTCTCCTACGAGCAGTACTTC.

This clonotype was counted ten times or more. The chain joins TRBV18 to TRBJ2-3; D tentatively reads TRBD1 or TRBD2 (5 bases each). This CDR3 is 14 amino acids long. Germline V gene data show CDR1 as KGHSH and CDR2 as LQKENI. V lost 3 bases and J lost 2, with 9 bases in between. The CDR3 coding sequence is TGTGCCAGCTCACCCCGGGGCAACACAGATACGCAGTATTTT. It codes for CASSPRGNTDTQYF.

This clonotype was found a few times. V and J are TRBV10-1 and TRBJ2-3; D is unresolved. The ends were cut back, 10 bases at V and 5 bases at J, with 16 bases in the middle. The length of the CDR3 is 13 residues. Germline CDR1 is WNHNN and CDR2 is SYGVQD (reference sequence). The CDR3 DNA reads TGCGCCACCTCATTACAACGTGGAGATACGCAGTATTTT. Its translation is CATSLQRGDTQYF.

CDR3 residues: CASSLNLAGEQFF. The CDR3, as DNA: TGTGCCAGCAGCTTAAACCTAGCGGGAGAGCAGTTCTTC. This rearrangement joins TRBV7-2 to TRBJ2-1, with 9 bases that match TRBD2. J lost 10 bases, V lost 2 bases, and 3 bases had no gene match. This CDR3 has 13 residues. Germline-derived CDR1 and CDR2 are SGHTA and FQGNSA.

As for this clonotype: A much larger clone differs from this one at a single base, so this may be a read error. The rearrangement uses TRBV7-9 and TRBJ2-1; D remains unclear. The J call may be in error: the DNA end matches TRBJ2-5 better. Germline CDR1 reads SEHNR; CDR2 reads FQNEAQ (reference sequence). This CDR3 spans 12 amino acids. CDR3 bases: TGTACCAGCAGCTTAGTGTCAGAGACCCAGTACTTC. This sequence encodes CTSSLVSETQYF.

The V gene is TRBV10-3, the J gene TRBJ2-3, with D tentatively TRBD2 (6 bases). Germline CDR1 is ENHRY and CDR2 is SYGVKD. The CDR3 consists of 17 residues. Trimming pared 1 base from V and 2 bases from J, leaving 16 bases between. DNA for the CDR3: TGTGCCATCAGTGAGTTAACTTGGGCTAGCGACACAGATACGCAGTATTTT. Encoded protein: CAISELTWASDTDTQYF.

V is TRBV11-1 and J is TRBJ2-7; no firm D call. Germline V CDR1 and CDR2: SGHAT, FQDESV (reference sequence). The CDR3 runs 14 residues. V was trimmed by 3 bases and J by 3 bases, leaving 12 bases between them. This chain's CDR3 is CASSLNRYRYEQYV. DNA for the CDR3: TGTGCCAGCAGCTTGAACAGATACCGCTACGAGCAGTACGTC.

CDR3 nucleotides: TGCAGCGTTGAAGAGGGGGACAGGGCTTCCTACGAGCAGTACTTC. Its translation: CSVEEGDRASYEQYF. V usage is TRBV29-1 and J usage is TRBJ2-7, with 9 nucleotides matching TRBD1. V lost 0 bases, J lost 1 base, and 4 bases stayed unmatched. Germline V gives CDR1 SQVTM, CDR2 ANQGSEA. The CDR3 loop spans 15 amino acids.

The CDR3 nucleotides are TGTGCCAGCAGCCTAGGAACAGGGGGCACAGCTTTCTTT. Translated: CASSLGTGGTAFF. The J gene is TRBJ1-1, the V gene TRBV3-1, with 9 bases lining up with TRBD1. This CDR3 has 13 residues. Trimming at V came to 4 bases and at J to 10 bases, leaving 7 bases not matched to a gene. Germline V gives CDR1 LGHDT, CDR2 YNNKEL (reference sequence).

The chain uses TRBV20-1 and TRBJ2-7, with 8 bases identical to TRBD1. Germline-derived CDR1 and CDR2 are DFQATT and SNEGSKA (reference sequence). The V gene end was trimmed by 3 bases and the J gene end by 9 bases; junction bases not matched to a gene: 10. The CDR3 covers 13 residues. CDR3 sequence (DNA): TGCAGTGCTAGGAAGACAGGGGAGATCGGGCAGTACTTC. Translated: CSARKTGEIGQYF.

The chain recombines TRBV20-1 with TRBJ2-1, with 7 bases identical to TRBD2. Germline V CDR1 and CDR2: DFQATT, SNEGSKA (reference sequence). This CDR3 has 16 amino acids. The CDR3 nucleotides read TGCAGCGCTGAAACCCTACTGGGCGGGGGTTACAATGAGCAGTTCTTC. Translation: CSAETLLGGGYNEQFF.

This clonotype was recorded at least ten times. The chain uses TRBV29-1 and TRBJ1-2, with D unclear. V was clipped by 7 bases and J by 8 bases, with 14 bases between them. This CDR3 region has 11 residues. CDR1 and CDR2 (germline): SQVTM, ANQGSEA. Here the CDR3 DNA reads TGCAGCGCCGGGTCACGGGAGGGCTACACCTTC. Encoded protein: CSAGSREGYTF.

The rearrangement links TRBV6-2 or TRBV6-3 to TRBJ2-7; D not resolved. Trimming pared 8 bases from V and 2 bases from J, leaving 10 bases between. In germline, CDR1 is MNHEY, CDR2 SVGEGT. The CDR3 is 12 residues long. CDR3 sequence reads: CASEKRPYEQYF. DNA of the CDR3: TGTGCCAGCGAGAAACGACCCTACGAGCAGTACTTC.

The count of this clonotype is one. The rearrangement links TRBV14 to TRBJ1-4; D is ambiguous. V lost 1 base and J 7 bases, leaving 16 bases between the germline ends. The CDR3 loop spans 16 amino acids. Germline-derived CDR1 and CDR2 are SGHDN and FVKESK. The CDR3 region is CASSQATAGLGEKLFF. The CDR3 nucleotides are TGTGCCAGCAGCCAAGCAACGGCGGGGTTGGGTGAAAAACTGTTTTTT. The variable domain in full, with the rest retrieved from reference TRBV14 and TRBJ1-4, is EAGVTQFPSHSVIEKGQTVTLRCDPISGHDNLYWYRRVMGKEIKFLLHFVKESKQDESGMPNNRFLAERTGGTYSTLKVQPAELEDSGVYFCASSQATAGLGEKLFFGSGTQLSVL.

The chain links TRBV20-1 to TRBJ1-4, with no clear D. The CDR3 consists of 14 residues. CDR1 is DFQATT, CDR2 SNEGSKA, per germline (reference sequence). Between the trimmed V and J ends, which lost 5 bases and 8 bases, there was a span of 18 bases. The CDR3 DNA reads as TGCAGTGCTCTCCTCGGGGTTAACGGGGAAAAACTGTTTTTT. It is translated as CSALLGVNGEKLFF.

CDR3 protein: CASSYRLAGETQYF. The CDR3 region has the DNA TGTGCCAGCAGTTACCGACTAGCGGGAGAGACCCAGTACTTC. The chain is built from TRBV6-2 or TRBV6-3 and TRBJ2-5, with TRBD2 matching over 10 bases. Germline V gene sequence: CDR1 MNHEY, CDR2 SVGEGT. V shed 2 bases and J 4 bases; nucleotides not matched to a gene: 1. The CDR3 consists of 14 residues.

This clonotype was seen only a few times. This chain uses TRBV4-3 with TRBJ2-5; TRBD2 matches at 9 bases. This CDR3 contains 17 residues. In germline, CDR1 is LGHNA, CDR2 YSLEER. The trim removed 4 bases at V and 4 bases at J, leaving 13 bases unmatched. The CDR3 loop reads CASSRLYGGLARETQYF. The CDR3 DNA reads as TGCGCCAGCAGCCGCTTATACGGCGGACTAGCGAGAGAGACCCAGTACTTC.

The chain combines TRBV12-3 or TRBV12-4 with TRBJ1-5; the match to TRBD1 covers 7 bases. CDR3 length: 16 amino acids. J was trimmed by 7 bases and V by 1 base; bases with no gene match: 10. This chain's CDR3 is CASSLGGGFRGQPQHF. The CDR3 nucleotides are TGTGCCAGCAGTTTAGGAGGGGGCTTCCGCGGACAGCCCCAGCATTTT.

The V gene is TRBV20-1, the J gene TRBJ2-7; no firm D call. The CDR3 covers 11 residues. V dropped 7 bases and J dropped 1 base, with 8 bases sitting between them. Germline V CDR1 and CDR2: DFQATT, SNEGSKA (reference sequence). CDR3 protein: CSGLGSYEQYF. The CDR3 DNA is TGCAGTGGTTTGGGTTCCTACGAGCAGTACTTC.

In its sample, this clonotype was seen a few times. This chain links TRBV2 with TRBJ2-7, with unresolved D. The end of the DNA aligns better with TRBJ2-5, so the J call may be wrong. Germline CDR1 SNHLY, CDR2 FYNNEI. CDR3 length: 14 amino acids. This chain's CDR3 is CASSPDGSEETQYF. CDR3 sequence (DNA): TGTGCCAGCAGCCCTGATGGGTCAGAAGAGACCCAGTACTTC.

This sequence joins TRBV2 and TRBJ2-3; D gene ambiguous. Trimming cost V 2 bases and J 2 bases, with 5 bases left between them. Germline V gene lookup returns CDR1 SNHLY and CDR2 FYNNEI. The CDR3 covers 13 residues. The CDR3: CASSELHTDTQYF. CDR3 nucleotide sequence: TGTGCCAGCAGTGAACTCCACACAGATACGCAGTATTTT. The variable domain in full, with the rest retrieved from reference TRBV2 and TRBJ2-3, is EPEVTQTPSHQVTQMGQEVILRCVPISNHLYFYWYRQILGQKVEFLVSFYNNEISEKSEIFDDQFSVERPDGSNFTLKIRSTKLEDSAMYFCASSELHTDTQYFGPGTRLTVL.

This clonotype showed up many times. The chain carries TRBV5-1 and TRBJ2-1, with TRBD2 identical over 10 bases. Germline V CDR1 and CDR2: SGHRS, YFSETQ. The CDR3 contains 19 residues. J gave up 7 bases and V 4 bases, and 20 bases lay outside the gene matches. CDR3 sequence: CASSPTRGFGLAEPNEQFF. DNA of the CDR3: TGCGCCAGCAGCCCAACCCGAGGGTTCGGACTAGCGGAGCCGAATGAGCAGTTCTTC.

This clonotype was picked up many times. The chain recombines TRBV6-6 with TRBJ1-1, with D possibly matching TRBD1 (5 bases). V shed 7 bases and J shed 1 base, with 13 bases lying between them. There are 14 residues in the CDR3. Per the germline V gene, CDR1 is MNHNY and CDR2 is SVGAGI (reference sequence). The CDR3 protein is CASTRQGQNTEAFF. CDR3 DNA: TGTGCCAGCACACGGCAGGGTCAGAACACTGAAGCTTTCTTT.

J is TRBJ2-5 and V is TRBV4-2; D may be TRBD1 or TRBD2 (5 bases each). The J call may be faulty, since TRBJ2-7 better matches the DNA end. From germline, CDR1 is LGHNA and CDR2 YNFKEQ. CDR3 size: 16 residues. The DNA of the CDR3 is TGTGCCAGCAGCCAAGAAACCGGGACGCCAGCCGACGAGCAGTACTTC. It yields the protein CASSQETGTPADEQYF.

Only a few counts were recorded for this clonotype. The V and J genes are TRBV12-3 or TRBV12-4 and TRBJ2-3; 7 positions agree with TRBD2. With 6 bases clipped from V and 6 bases from J, the junction kept 9 bases outside the gene matches. This CDR3 comprises 14 residues. The CDR3 DNA follows: TGTGCCAGCAGCCCAAGCGGGGTGCGGGATACGCAGTATTTT. This encodes CASSPSGVRDTQYF.